Below are 28 T cell receptor beta chains sequenced from a single sample in a study of cytomegalovirus exposure and HLA in healthy donors. The study ran its PCR with 60 Vbeta and 13 Jbeta primers. This table comes from immunoSEQ multiplex PCR, and its TCRdb copy is limited to in-frame clones, with some not included. The sample lists 100,000 to 150,000 clones, 77% occurring once. The specimen sequenced was PBMCs. All receptors derive from a woman aged 40 to 49 in good health and CMV-seropositive.

This chain uses TRBV13 with TRBJ1-1, with D unclear. V lost 6 bases and J lost 6, with 11 bases in between. This CDR3 has 12 amino acids. CDR1 PRHDT and CDR2 FYEKMQ come from the germline V gene (reference sequence). For the CDR3, the DNA is TGTGCCAGCAGATCTGGAGAACCTGAAGCTTTCTTT. It codes for CASRSGEPEAFF.

The rearrangement uses TRBV2 and TRBJ1-4, with no clear D. Germline CDR1 reads SNHLY; CDR2 reads FYNNEI. Deletions cut 1 base from V and 4 bases from J, with 10 bases between. This CDR3 region has 15 residues. The CDR3 region has the DNA TGTGCCAGCAGTGAAGAGGGAGGCTATAATGAAAAACTGTTTTTT. Its protein product is CASSEEGGYNEKLFF.

The chain recombines TRBV25-1 with TRBJ2-5, with 7 bases identical to TRBD2. CDR1 MGHDK and CDR2 SYGVNS come from the germline V gene. The trim removed 5 bases at V and 5 bases at J, leaving 11 bases unmatched. CDR3 length: 15 amino acids. For the CDR3, the DNA is TGTGCCAGCAGTCCCACCACAGCGGGAAGGGAGACCCAGTACTTC. Its translation: CASSPTTAGRETQYF. Looking up the rest from reference TRBV25-1 and TRBJ2-5 gives the full variable domain: EADIYQTPRYLVIGTGKKITLECSQTMGHDKMYWYQQDPGMELHLIHYSYGVNSTEKGDLSSESTVSRIRTEHFPLTLESARPSHTSQYLCASSPTTAGRETQYFGPGTRLLVL.

V and J are TRBV19 and TRBJ2-2; 8 bases fit TRBD2. The CDR3 sequence is 18 residues long. The V segment lost 7 bases and the J segment 5 bases; nucleotides outside the gene matches: 18. Per the germline V gene, CDR1 is LNHDA and CDR2 is SQIVND (reference sequence). The CDR3 is CASTTLGGGRPGTGELFF. CDR3 bases: TGTGCCAGTACCACCCTGGGGGGCGGGAGGCCGGGTACCGGGGAGCTGTTTTTT.

The chain has TRBV5-1 and TRBJ2-1; 9 nucleotides line up with TRBD2. This CDR3 has 17 residues. The V gene end was trimmed by 0 bases and the J gene end by 8 bases; junction bases not matched to a gene: 12. CDR1 and CDR2 (germline): SGHRS, YFSETQ. The CDR3 spells CASSLDSYLAGEDEQFF. CDR3 sequence (DNA): TGCGCCAGCAGCTTGGACAGTTACTTAGCGGGAGAGGATGAGCAGTTCTTC.

The chain's CDR3 is CASSPGGQESYEQYF. CDR3 bases: TGTGCCAGCAGCCCCGGGGGACAGGAGTCCTACGAGCAGTACTTC. The V and J genes are TRBV9 and TRBJ2-7; 8 bases map to TRBD1. Losses at the gene ends were 4 bases for V and 1 base for J; bases not matched to a gene: 7. CDR1 and CDR2 (germline): SGDLS, YYNGEE. The CDR3 covers 15 residues.

This clone was recorded a few times. This chain links TRBV6-6 with TRBJ1-2; tentatively, D is TRBD1 (5 bases). CDR1 is MNHNY, CDR2 SVGAGI, per germline (reference sequence). Trimming took off 0 bases at V and 6 bases at J, with 5 bases between the two ends. The CDR3 is 12 residues long. The CDR3 DNA sequence: TGTGCCAGCAGTTACTCAGGGGATGGCTACACCTTC. Its translation is CASSYSGDGYTF.

The V and J genes are TRBV2 and TRBJ2-2; D may be TRBD2 (5 bases). The CDR3 extends over 15 amino acids. The germline CDR1 and CDR2 sequences are SNHLY and FYNNEI. V lost 3 bases, J lost 5 bases, and 13 bases lay in between. The CDR3 region is CASSDVRVGTGELFF. In DNA form, the CDR3 reads TGTGCCAGCAGTGACGTGAGGGTCGGAACCGGGGAGCTGTTTTTT. Supplemented by reference TRBV2 and TRBJ2-2, the full variable domain reads EPEVTQTPSHQVTQMGQEVILRCVPISNHLYFYWYRQILGQKVEFLVSFYNNEISEKSEIFDDQFSVERPDGSNFTLKIRSTKLEDSAMYFCASSDVRVGTGELFFGEGSRLTVL.

This chain uses TRBV18 with TRBJ1-5; 7 bases map to TRBD1. The length of the CDR3 is 14 residues. Trimming cost V 3 bases and J 7 bases; bases outside gene matches: 6. The germline gives CDR1 KGHSH, CDR2 LQKENI. CDR3 sequence: CASSPGTGEQPQHF. DNA of the CDR3: TGTGCCAGCTCACCGGGTACAGGGGAACAGCCCCAGCATTTT.

The chain is built from TRBV9 and TRBJ1-3; 8 bases map to TRBD1. This CDR3 has 15 residues. V trimming: 3 bases; J trimming: 4 bases; junction bases outside the gene matches: 6. Germline-derived CDR1 and CDR2 are SGDLS and YYNGEE. The chain's CDR3 is CASSAQGGPGNTIYF. CDR3 DNA sequence: TGTGCCAGCAGCGCACAGGGGGGGCCGGGAAACACCATATATTTT.

The chain carries TRBV7-3 and TRBJ2-4; a possible D gene is TRBD2 (5 bases). The CDR3 totals 13 residues. V lost 3 bases and J 7 bases, leaving 10 bases between the germline ends. Germline V lookup: CDR1 SGHTA, CDR2 FQGTGA. DNA for the CDR3: TGTGCCAGCAGCTTCGGAGGAGCGAACATTCAGTACTTC. This gives the protein CASSFGGANIQYF.

This chain connects TRBV28 to TRBJ2-5, with 7 positions matching TRBD1. This CDR3 has 16 amino acids. With 5 bases clipped from V and 3 bases from J, the junction kept 12 bases outside the gene matches. Germline V gives CDR1 MDHEN, CDR2 SYDVKM. DNA for the CDR3: TGTGCCAGCAGTGGAGACAAAGGGGGCCGGGAAGAGACCCAGTACTTC. This codes for CASSGDKGGREETQYF.

The chain couples TRBV14 to TRBJ2-3; 12 bases align to TRBD2. The CDR3 has 17 residues. Trimming removed 5 bases from V and 5 bases from J; junction bases left unmatched: 11. Germline loops: CDR1 SGHDN, CDR2 FVKESK. The CDR3 spells CASSSRLTSGSLDTQYF. For the CDR3, the DNA is TGTGCCAGCAGCTCCCGACTGACTAGCGGGAGTCTAGATACGCAGTATTTT.

The chain employs TRBV10-2 and TRBJ1-5, with D perhaps TRBD1 (5 bases). The CDR3 has 13 amino acids. CDR1 and CDR2 (germline): WSHSY, SAAADI. V lost 6 bases and J lost 7, with 13 bases in between. DNA for the CDR3: TGCGCCAGCAGCGACAGTTTGGGCCAGCCCCAGCATTTT. Amino acids: CASSDSLGQPQHF.

This chain uses TRBV12-5 with TRBJ2-5; TRBD2 matches 7 bases. V was pared by 5 bases and J by 7 bases, with 4 bases of the junction left unmatched. This CDR3 spans 12 amino acids. Germline assignment: CDR1 LGHNT and CDR2 FRNRAP. The CDR3 reads CASGPPGGTQYF. DNA for the CDR3: TGTGCTAGTGGTCCGCCGGGGGGGACCCAGTACTTC.

The J gene is TRBJ2-3, the V gene TRBV7-3; D remains ambiguous. The CDR3 sequence is 11 residues long. Trimming took 5 bases from V and 6 from J, leaving 6 bases between them. Germline CDR1 and CDR2: SGHTA and FQGTGA. The CDR3 protein is CASSPADTQYF. DNA for the CDR3: TGTGCCAGCAGCCCCGCGGATACGCAGTATTTT.

V gene TRBV4-1 combines with J gene TRBJ1-1; TRBD1 matches at 9 bases. This CDR3 comprises 14 residues. Per germline, CDR1 MGHRA and CDR2 YSYEKL. Trimming took 4 bases from V and 4 from J; bases not matched to a gene: 4. As DNA, the CDR3 is TGCGCCAGCAGCCGGGACAGGGTGGGCACTGAAGCTTTCTTT. Translated: CASSRDRVGTEAFF.

Remarks on this clone: One end of the junction varies from germline; a read error may be responsible. The rearrangement links TRBV11-2 to TRBJ2-7, with 10 positions matching TRBD1. In germline, CDR1 is SGHAT, CDR2 FQNNGV. The CDR3 contains 13 residues. In DNA, the CDR3 is TGTGCCAGCAGCAACTCTCAGATAGGGACAGGGGAATTC. It translates to CASSNSQIGTGEF.

J is TRBJ2-1 and V is TRBV5-1; D is undetermined. V lost 1 base and J 0 bases, leaving 11 bases between the germline ends. The germline gives CDR1 SGHRS, CDR2 YFSETQ. There are 16 residues in the CDR3. DNA for the CDR3: TGCGCCAGCAGCTTGAAGTTGTCGAGCTCCTACAATGAGCAGTTCTTC. Translation gives CASSLKLSSSYNEQFF.

The chain couples TRBV6-5 to TRBJ2-7; tentative D call: TRBD2 (5 bases). The germline CDR1 and CDR2 sequences are MNHEY and SVGAGI. Trimming stripped 6 bases from V and 0 bases from J, with 15 bases between. The CDR3 has 15 amino acids. The CDR3 nucleotides are TGTGCCAGCAGGATTTCCACTAGGGCCTCCTACGAGCAGTACTTC. It specifies CASRISTRASYEQYF.

This clone showed up just once. The V call is TRBV5-1, the J call TRBJ1-1; D possibly corresponds to TRBD1 (5 bases). The CDR3 runs 15 residues. Trimming stripped 5 bases from V and 1 base from J, with 15 bases between. Germline-derived CDR1 and CDR2 are SGHRS and YFSETQ. The CDR3 DNA follows: TGCGCCAGCAGTCACGGGGGGGTCAAGAACACTGAAGCTTTCTTT. As protein: CASSHGGVKNTEAFF.

This rearrangement joins TRBV7-6 to TRBJ2-7, with D unresolved. V shed 5 bases and J shed 0 bases, with 8 bases lying between them. This CDR3 has 13 residues. CDR1 and CDR2 from the germline V gene are SGHVS and FNYEAQ. CDR3 nucleotides: TGTGCCAGCAGCCCCGGAGCCTCCTACGAGCAGTACTTC. This codes for CASSPGASYEQYF.

This clone showed up just once. V gene TRBV27 combines with J gene TRBJ2-2; 9 bases are a match to TRBD1. Losses at the gene ends were 5 bases for V and 4 bases for J; bases not matched to a gene: 23. Germline V CDR1 and CDR2: MNHEY, SMNVEV (reference sequence). This CDR3 has 21 residues. CDR3 region: CASSPRTRDRDMGGSTGELFF. CDR3 coding DNA: TGTGCCAGCAGTCCTCGGACCCGGGACAGGGACATGGGGGGATCCACCGGGGAGCTGTTTTTT.

This clone was seen once. The J gene is TRBJ1-1, the V gene TRBV12-2. TRBV12-2 is listed as a pseudogene. The CDR3 runs 17 residues. The CDR3: CASRPSFILYMNTEAFF. CDR3 nucleotides: TGTGCAAGTCGCCCCTCATTCATACTATATATGAACACTGAAGCTTTCTTT.

Comment on this clone: Different DNA sequences within this sample yield the same CDR3. The chain couples TRBV15 to TRBJ2-5; D may be TRBD2 (5 bases). Germline assignment: CDR1 LNHNV and CDR2 YYDKDF (reference sequence). The ends were cut back, 5 bases at V and 4 bases at J, with 8 bases in the middle. The CDR3 sequence is 12 residues long. The CDR3, as DNA: TGTGCCACCAGCCGAGGGAGAGAGACCCAGTACTTC. This sequence encodes CATSRGRETQYF.

This chain connects TRBV9 to TRBJ2-2; the D is unclear. The ends were cut back, 4 bases at V and 3 bases at J, with 7 bases in the middle. The CDR3 totals 13 residues. Germline V lookup: CDR1 SGDLS, CDR2 YYNGEE. The CDR3: CASSRLDTGELFF. The DNA for the CDR3 is TGTGCCAGCAGCCGTCTAGACACCGGGGAGCTGTTTTTT. Complete variable domain (other parts from reference TRBV9 and TRBJ2-2): DSGVTQTPKHLITATGQRVTLRCSPRSGDLSVYWYQQSLDQGLQFLIQYYNGEERAKGNILERFSAQQFPDLHSELNLSSLELGDSALYFCASSRLDTGELFFGEGSRLTVL.

A few counts support this clone. This chain joins TRBV27 and TRBJ2-1; 10 nucleotides match TRBD2. V gave up 4 bases and J gave up 8 bases; unmatched junction bases: 20. This CDR3 has 19 amino acids. Germline V CDR1 and CDR2: MNHEY, SMNVEV (reference sequence). The CDR3 sequence is CASSSPLGSGSGRADEQFF. The CDR3 coding sequence is TGTGCCAGCAGTTCCCCCTTAGGTTCGGGAAGCGGGAGGGCGGATGAGCAGTTCTTC.

The V call is TRBV5-5, the J call TRBJ1-1, with D hard to call. CDR3 length: 14 amino acids. The V gene's germline CDR1 is SGHKS and CDR2 YYEKEE (reference sequence). Deletions cut 1 base from V and 8 bases from J, with 15 bases between. CDR3 residues: CASSLSPGGGEAFF. The CDR3 region has the DNA TGTGCCAGCAGCTTGTCGCCAGGCGGAGGAGAAGCTTTCTTT.